This T cell receptor beta chain was captured in a study of a mutant IDH1 vaccine in newly diagnosed glioma. The overall study: Scheduled for weeks 1, 3, 5, 7, 11, 15, 19 and 23, eight vaccinations were given to patients. Patients were started on vaccination 4-6 weeks after radiotherapy alone, or with temozolomide cycles.

The sample's time point: week 11, during vaccination. Each vaccine dose was 300 ug of mutant IDH1 20-mer peptide, with topical imiquimod. Those who donated had recent WHO grade 3 or 4 IDH1-mutant, ATRX-lost astrocytomas. Trimming stripped 7 bases from V and 4 bases from J, with 13 bases between. The CDR3 is 14 residues long. CDR1 is SNHLY, CDR2 FYNNEI, per germline. This table comes from immunoSEQ multiplex PCR, and its TCRdb copy is limited to in-frame clones, with some not included. The sample includes some 64,000 clones, around 84% of them seen just once. As regards this clone: Its specificity is unknown.

This chain joins TRBV2 and TRBJ1-4, with D hard to call. The specimen comprised PBMCs, sampled from a glioma patient whose treatment included an IDH1 peptide vaccine. The receptor was derived from a woman between 45 and 65 years old with glioma. CDR3 sequence: CASTDPSGNEKLFF. The CDR3, as DNA: TGTGCCAGCACCGACCCCTCGGGTAATGAAAAACTGTTTTTT.